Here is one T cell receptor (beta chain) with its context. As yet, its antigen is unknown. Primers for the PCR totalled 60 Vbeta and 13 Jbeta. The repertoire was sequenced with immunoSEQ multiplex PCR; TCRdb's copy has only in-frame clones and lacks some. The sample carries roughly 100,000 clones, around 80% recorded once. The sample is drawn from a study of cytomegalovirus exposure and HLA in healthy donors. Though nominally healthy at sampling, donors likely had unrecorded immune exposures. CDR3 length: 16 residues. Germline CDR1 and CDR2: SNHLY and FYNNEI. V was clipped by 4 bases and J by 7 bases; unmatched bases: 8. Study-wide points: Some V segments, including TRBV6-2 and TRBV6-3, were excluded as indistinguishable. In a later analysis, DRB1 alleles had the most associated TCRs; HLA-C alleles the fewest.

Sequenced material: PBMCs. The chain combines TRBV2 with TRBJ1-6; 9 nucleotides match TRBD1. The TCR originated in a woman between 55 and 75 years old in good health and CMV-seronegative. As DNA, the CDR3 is TGTGCCAGCAGTGCCCTTGGAGGACAGGGGAATTCACCCCTCCACTTT. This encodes CASSALGGQGNSPLHF.